What follows are 28 T cell receptor beta chains derived from one specimen sequenced in a study of CD8+CD57+ T cells in acquired aplastic anemia (dated by TCRdb to between 2017 and 2018). Instrument on record: Illumina HiSeq 2000. Genomic DNA was used as template for profiling of TCR beta VDJ combinations and CDR3 sequences. The public reads were quality trimmed at Q25 with fastp and then assembled into clones with MiXCR by TCRdb, keeping productive beta chains. CDR3 protein sequences are deduplicated, and each keeps its most common genes and DNA. The sample profile shows more than 150,000 distinct CDR3 sequences; around three fifths of them were found once. Around 45% of the sample is taken by the ten largest. The sequenced sample consisted of sorted CD4+, CD8+, or CD8+CD57+ T cells (not recorded which) from PBMCs. The receptors derive from a human donor with severe aplastic anemia or a healthy control (not recorded which).

The table lists this clonotype with many counts. The chain carries TRBV24-1 and TRBJ2-3; 8 positions match TRBD1. In germline, CDR1 is KGHDR, CDR2 SFDVKD. V trimming: 4 bases; J trimming: 6 bases; junction bases outside the gene matches: 5. The CDR3 loop spans 14 amino acids. The CDR3 is CATSENRGADTQYF. As DNA, the CDR3 is TGTGCCACCAGTGAAAACAGGGGGGCGGATACGCAGTATTTT.

This chain uses TRBV5-1 with TRBJ2-5; no clear D. The V end lost 0 bases, the J end lost 2 bases, and 5 bases lay between the germline ends. CDR1 and CDR2 (germline): SGHRS, YFSETQ. The CDR3 is 13 residues long. CDR3 nucleotide sequence: TGCGCCAGCAGCTTGGGAAATCAAGAGACCCAGTACTTC. Translated, it gives CASSLGNQETQYF.

V gene TRBV20-1 combines with J gene TRBJ2-7; no clear D gene. Germline V gene lookup returns CDR1 DFQATT and CDR2 SNEGSKA (reference sequence). This CDR3 comprises 12 residues. The V end lost 7 bases, the J end lost 1 base, and 11 bases lay between the germline ends. The CDR3 DNA reads TGCAGTGGGGATGGGGATTCCTACGAGCAGTACTTC. It yields the protein CSGDGDSYEQYF.

This chain uses TRBV20-1 with TRBJ2-7, with D tentatively TRBD2 (5 bases). V was cut by 1 base and J by 4 bases, with 11 bases left in between. The length of the CDR3 is 13 residues. Per the germline V gene, CDR1 is DFQATT and CDR2 is SNEGSKA (reference sequence). CDR3 in DNA: TGCAGTGCTAGAGGGGAGTTGGGTTACGAGCAGTACTTC. Encoded protein: CSARGELGYEQYF.

The rearrangement joins TRBV5-1 to TRBJ1-1; weak D call: TRBD1 (6 bases). The CDR3 consists of 15 residues. Deletions cut 2 bases from V and 3 bases from J, with 14 bases between. Per the germline V gene, CDR1 is SGHRS and CDR2 is YFSETQ. The CDR3 region is CASSFVGGTYTEAFF. The CDR3 DNA reads as TGCGCCAGCAGCTTCGTAGGGGGGACGTACACTGAAGCTTTCTTT.

J is TRBJ1-2 and V is TRBV20-1, with a possible D match to TRBD1 (5 bases). Trimming took off 6 bases at V and 6 bases at J, with 11 bases between the two ends. This CDR3 contains 11 residues. Germline loops: CDR1 DFQATT, CDR2 SNEGSKA (reference sequence). CDR3 nucleotides: TGCAGTGCGGAAGGGGTCGATGGCTACACCTTC. The encoded protein is CSAEGVDGYTF.

This clonotype was counted between two and nine times. CDR3 sequence reads: CASRKTANTEAFF. CDR3 bases: TGTGCCAGCAGGAAGACGGCGAACACTGAAGCTTTCTTT. The V call is TRBV9, the J call TRBJ1-1; D not resolved. CDR1 and CDR2 (germline): SGDLS, YYNGEE. This CDR3 comprises 13 residues. The V and J ends lost 5 bases and 1 base respectively, with 9 bases between them.

The chain recombines TRBV14 with TRBJ2-1; 8 bases are a match to TRBD2. J was trimmed by 7 bases and V by 4 bases; bases with no gene match: 12. CDR1 and CDR2 (germline): SGHDN, FVKESK. CDR3 length: 16 residues. This CDR3 reads CASSPRSAGTRNEQFF. CDR3 in DNA: TGTGCCAGCAGCCCCCGGTCGGCAGGGACTAGGAATGAGCAGTTCTTC.

This chain links TRBV20-1 with TRBJ1-1; 10 bases map to TRBD1. Germline V gene sequence: CDR1 DFQATT, CDR2 SNEGSKA (reference sequence). Trimming at V came to 5 bases and at J to 1 base, leaving 10 bases not matched to a gene. The CDR3 totals 16 residues. For the CDR3, the DNA is TGCAGTGCTTCGAGAGACAGGGGGCAACGGAACACTGAAGCTTTCTTT. Encoded protein: CSASRDRGQRNTEAFF.

This clonotype was seen repeatedly, ten times or more. The V and J genes are TRBV5-6 and TRBJ1-3; D gene uncertain. The length of the CDR3 is 13 residues. Germline CDR1 and CDR2: SGHDT and YYEEEE. The V gene lost 1 base and the J gene lost 4 bases, with 6 bases spanning the gap. The CDR3, as DNA: TGTGCCAGCAGCTTGCTTGAGGGAAACACCATATATTTT. This sequence encodes CASSLLEGNTIYF.

This chain connects TRBV7-9 to TRBJ1-2; 7 bases line up with TRBD1. From germline, CDR1 is SEHNR and CDR2 FQNEAQ (reference sequence). The CDR3 runs to 18 residues. Germline trimming cut 3 bases from V and 5 bases from J; bases unmatched to any gene: 18. The CDR3 spells CASSFNPDLTGLSYGYTF. The CDR3 DNA reads TGTGCCAGCAGCTTCAACCCGGATCTGACAGGGTTAAGTTATGGCTACACCTTC.

This clonotype appeared a single time. The V call is TRBV3-1, the J call TRBJ2-7, with no clear D. Trimming took 3 bases from V and 3 from J, leaving 9 bases between them. Germline CDR1 LGHDT, CDR2 YNNKEL (reference sequence). CDR3 length: 13 amino acids. The CDR3 DNA follows: TGTGCCAGCAGCCAGCAAACCGGCTACGAGCAGTACTTC. Residues: CASSQQTGYEQYF.

This clonotype was detected ten times or more. The genes are TRBV19 and TRBJ1-2, with D unresolved. Germline lookup yields CDR1 LNHDA and CDR2 SQIVND (reference sequence). CDR3 length: 15 amino acids. V was cut by 0 bases and J by 3 bases, with 11 bases left in between. In DNA form, the CDR3 reads TGTGCCAGTAGTATAGATCTATCTGATTACTATGGCTACACCTTC. It translates to CASSIDLSDYYGYTF.

This clonotype was seen repeatedly, ten times or more. This chain uses TRBV12-3 or TRBV12-4 with TRBJ2-7; possible D gene TRBD1, 5 bases. Trimming pared 4 bases from V and 2 bases from J, leaving 9 bases between. The CDR3 contains 13 residues. The CDR3, as DNA: TGTGCCAGCAGTTCGAAGGGGCCCTACGAGCAGTACTTC. Translated, it gives CASSSKGPYEQYF.

A word on this clonotype: One end of the junction is discordant with germline, which a read error may explain. The CDR3 DNA is TGCGCCAGCAGCTTGACAGGATCCTACGAGCAGCACTTC. Its protein product is CASSLTGSYEQHF. V gene TRBV5-1 combines with J gene TRBJ2-7; D perhaps matches TRBD1 (5 bases). Germline assignment: CDR1 SGHRS and CDR2 YFSETQ. The CDR3 consists of 13 residues.

This clonotype appeared a single time. The CDR3 coding sequence is TGTGCCAGCAGCTTTGGAGGCAGGGGATATTCTGGCTACACCTTC. Protein product: CASSFGGRGYSGYTF. V gene TRBV7-2 combines with J gene TRBJ1-2; D might be TRBD1 (6 bases). Germline V gene lookup returns CDR1 SGHTA and CDR2 FQGNSA. Trimming pared 3 bases from V and 7 bases from J, leaving 18 bases between. The CDR3 extends over 15 amino acids.

J is TRBJ1-1 and V is TRBV29-1, with D tentatively TRBD1 (5 bases). V lost 6 bases, J lost 5 bases, and 16 bases lay in between. This CDR3 is 13 amino acids long. The germline V gene has CDR1 SQVTM and CDR2 ANQGSEA. The CDR3, as DNA: TGCAGCGTCCTCTCGGGACGAGGAACTGAAGCTTTCTTT. As protein: CSVLSGRGTEAFF.

Points on this clonotype: A read error may be the cause here, since a much bigger clone is one base away. The genes are TRBV6-5 and TRBJ1-1, with no clear D. V gave up 11 bases and J gave up 7 bases, with 20 bases separating them. The CDR3 sequence is 13 residues long. Looked up from germline, CDR1 is MNHEY and CDR2 is SVGAGI. The CDR3 nucleotides are TGTGCCGCTTTAAATCCGGCCAGGAGTGAAGCTTTCTTT. Its translation: CAALNPARSEAFF.

This clonotype was counted ten times or more. J is TRBJ1-1 and V is TRBV19; 7 positions match TRBD1. Germline assignment: CDR1 LNHDA and CDR2 SQIVND (reference sequence). The CDR3 runs to 13 residues. The ends lost 6 bases at V and 7 bases at J; junction bases unmatched: 8. CDR3 sequence reads: CASSQGVFGEAFF. The DNA of the CDR3 is TGTGCCAGTAGCCAGGGGGTATTTGGTGAAGCTTTCTTT.

The CDR3 loop is CASSVGQGNYEQYF. CDR3 bases: TGTGCCAGCAGCGTGGGACAGGGAAACTACGAGCAGTACTTC. The V gene is TRBV5-4, the J gene TRBJ2-7; TRBD1 agrees at 9 bases. This CDR3 region has 14 residues. V lost 4 bases and J lost 3; bases outside the gene matches: 5. Germline V gives CDR1 SGHNT, CDR2 YYREEE (reference sequence).

V usage is TRBV20-1 and J usage is TRBJ2-7, with D uncertain. This CDR3 contains 11 residues. Germline V CDR1 and CDR2: DFQATT, SNEGSKA (reference sequence). V was pared by 5 bases and J by 7 bases, with 12 bases between. The CDR3 nucleotides are TGCAGTGCTTTACGTGGGAATGAGCAGTACTTC. Amino acids: CSALRGNEQYF.

The chain uses TRBV19 and TRBJ2-7, with D maybe TRBD2 (6 bases). V dropped 7 bases and J dropped 3 bases, with 13 bases sitting between them. Germline V gene sequence: CDR1 LNHDA, CDR2 SQIVND (reference sequence). The CDR3 has 13 amino acids. As DNA, the CDR3 is TGTGCCAGTACCCAACCGGGACTCTACGAGCAGTACTTC. Translated, it gives CASTQPGLYEQYF.

In its sample, this clonotype was seen a few times. The CDR3 DNA reads as TGCAGCGTGGGGGACAGAGCAAATGGCTACACCTTC. Translating gives CSVGDRANGYTF. J is TRBJ1-2 and V is TRBV29-1; TRBD1 matches 7 bases. V lost 6 bases and J lost 6; bases outside the gene matches: 7. Per the germline V gene, CDR1 is SQVTM and CDR2 is ANQGSEA. The CDR3 totals 12 residues.

The J gene is TRBJ1-1, the V gene TRBV7-2, with 8 bases that match TRBD1. With V trimmed by 5 bases and J by 5 bases, 10 bases remained unmatched. The CDR3 is made up of 15 amino acids. Germline V gene sequence: CDR1 SGHTA, CDR2 FQGNSA. Here the CDR3 DNA reads TGTGCCAGCAGCCCTTCTCAGGGGGCGAGGACTGAAGCTTTCTTT. Residues: CASSPSQGARTEAFF.

In this sample, this clonotype turned up once. The rearrangement joins TRBV2 to TRBJ1-1, with 7 positions matching TRBD1. Trimming cost V 9 bases and J 1 base; bases outside gene matches: 5. The CDR3 is made up of 13 amino acids. Germline V gives CDR1 SNHLY, CDR2 FYNNEI. The CDR3 DNA follows: TGTGCCAGTCGGGGACAGCAGAACACTGAAGCTTTCTTT. This sequence encodes CASRGQQNTEAFF.

This clonotype was counted a single time. The V and J genes are TRBV29-1 and TRBJ2-1; 9 positions agree with TRBD1. V trimming: 8 bases; J trimming: 6 bases; junction bases outside the gene matches: 14. The CDR3 has 15 residues. Germline V gene data show CDR1 as SQVTM and CDR2 as ANQGSEA. CDR3 amino acids: CSLQGGTGLSNEQFF. Written as DNA, the CDR3 is TGCAGCTTGCAGGGGGGGACAGGGTTGAGCAATGAGCAGTTCTTC.

This clonotype was observed many times. The chain has TRBV7-9 and TRBJ2-7; perhaps TRBD1 as D (6 bases). V shed 5 bases and J shed 5 bases, with 16 bases lying between them. The CDR3 totals 14 residues. The V gene's germline CDR1 is SEHNR and CDR2 FQNEAQ (reference sequence). The CDR3 loop is CASSLGGGSNEQYF. In DNA, the CDR3 is TGTGCCAGCAGCCTAGGTGGGGGCTCGAACGAGCAGTACTTC.

The chain carries TRBV5-5 and TRBJ1-6; weak D call: TRBD1 (6 bases). Germline CDR1 is SGHKS and CDR2 is YYEKEE (reference sequence). Between the trimmed V and J ends, which lost 5 bases and 5 bases, there was a span of 17 bases. The CDR3 runs to 16 residues. The chain's CDR3 is CASSSYGGLDNSPLHF. The DNA of the CDR3 is TGTGCCAGCAGTTCTTATGGGGGCCTGGATAATTCACCCCTCCACTTT.